The entry below gives a single T cell receptor (beta chain) sequence along with its context. This sample was taken from a study of blood T cells in healthy people across ages. It was with a sample-barcoded 5' primer and a J-beta primer mix that a second PCR of roughly 7 to 12 cycles was run. TCRdb reanalysed the 5' RACE reads using MiXCR and keeps one entry per CDR3 protein. The sample lists 1.8 million or so distinct CDR3 sequences, about two fifths occurring once. The CDR3 totals 12 residues. With 3 bases removed from V and 8 bases from J, the gap between germline ends came to 5 bases. Germline V gives CDR1 MNHNS, CDR2 SASEGT.

This chain links TRBV6-1 with TRBJ1-6; D gene ambiguous. What was sequenced was blood. The origin of this receptor is a human donor in good health. DNA of the CDR3: TGTGCCAGCAGTGATTTTTATTCACCCCTCCACTTT. Its translation is CASSDFYSPLHF.